The rows below give T cell receptor beta chains drawn from one sample of a study of blood T cell repertoires in COVID-19. Some clones are missing from TCRdb's copy, which holds only in-frame ones; the method was immunoSEQ multiplex PCR. The sample carries a few hundred thousand clones, about nine tenths recorded once. The sequencing input was peripheral blood. The receptors come from a woman aged 60-70 years with acute or convalescent COVID-19. CDR3s include the opening cysteine and the closing phenylalanine or tryptophan.

TRBJ1-3 | TRBV3-1/TRBV3-2 | CASSQGDRVGNTIYF
TRBJ2-3 | TRBV2 | CASSLGQGGSTDTQYF
TRBJ2-7 | TRBV13 | CASSLTVPTEQYF
TRBJ1-2 | TRBV6-5 | CASRQGGYGYTF
TRBJ1-5 | TRBV28 | CASGPTGLHQPQHF
TRBJ1-2 | TRBV15 | CATSRDTQGGDGYTF
TRBJ2-7 | TRBV4-3 | CASSPASSGRTSYEQYF
TRBJ2-2 | TRBV3-1/TRBV3-2 | CASSQQSGGPGGELFF
TRBJ1-5 | TRBV6-6 | CASRTGDGNQPQHF
TRBJ1-1 | TRBV4-1 | CASEGVGSTEAFF
TRBJ2-1 | TRBV11-3 | CASSPSSGAGNEQFF
TRBJ2-1 | TRBV28 | CASSAPPGLADFTNYNEQFF
TRBJ2-3 | TRBV30 | CAWSLQGLRDTQYF
TRBJ2-7 | TRBV6-5 | CASSYFGRLATGEQYF
TRBJ2-7 | TRBV10-3 | CAISESSMTGEQYF
TRBJ1-5 | TRBV18 | CASSYVQGRGQPQHF
TRBJ1-4 | TRBV27 | CASSFDRGRGNEKLFF
TRBJ2-1 | TRBV18 | CASSPPARGNEQFF
TRBJ2-5 | TRBV18 | CASSPTEGAISQETQYF
TRBJ1-4 | TRBV7-2 | CASSPGQGRTNEKLFF
TRBJ1-4 | TRBV4-1 | CASSDQGNNEKLFF
TRBJ1-5 | TRBV25-1 | CASTYGQGGNQPQHF
TRBJ2-5 | TRBV2 | CASGGLARQTQYF
TRBJ2-1 | TRBV18 | CASLGTSGSKNNEQFF
TRBJ1-5 | TRBV3-1/TRBV3-2 | CASSQDKQPQHF
TRBJ2-3 | TRBV5-1 | CASSLGSSGSPTDTQYF
TRBJ2-7 | TRBV7-2 | CASSLLPEGFYEQYF
TRBJ2-3 | TRBV4-3 | CASSAGGASTDTQYF
TRBJ1-5 | TRBV27 | CASRSLGTYQPQHF
TRBJ2-3 | TRBV9 | CASSAAGQGTTDTQYF
TRBJ2-1 | TRBV11-3 | CASSLEGGKNNEQFF
TRBJ1-2 | TRBV4-3 | CASSQDYQGDYGYTF
TRBJ2-7 | TRBV6-5 | CASSYSGRGRVDEQYF
TRBJ1-2 | TRBV9 | CASSAETGANYGYTF
TRBJ2-6 | TRBV18 | CASSPPGQLLSGANVLTF
TRBJ1-6 | TRBV9 | CASSVSGSSYNSPLHF
TRBJ1-6 | TRBV27 | CASSLSGQAGNSPLHF
TRBJ2-3 | TRBV9 | CASSVDPRGSGGTNTQYF
TRBJ2-7 | TRBV12-5 | CASGVSGTYEQYF
TRBJ1-1 | TRBV3-1/TRBV3-2 | CASSPNRGPTSSTEAFF
TRBJ2-5 | TRBV29-1 | CSVEDHQTQYF
TRBJ2-7 | TRBV7-9 | CASSHRLAGVYEQYF
TRBJ1-1 | TRBV30 | CAWTPQAAGGTEAFF
TRBJ2-7 | TRBV5-1 | CASHGGSSYEQYF
TRBJ2-1 | TRBV28 | CASSFHSSYNEQFF
TRBJ1-2 | TRBV9 | CASSVASQGTLTNYGYTF
TRBJ2-6 | TRBV29-1 | CSVGLAGSYSGANVLTF
TRBJ1-1 | TRBV6-5 | CASRLDRGGSEAFF
TRBJ1-1 | TRBV3-1/TRBV3-2 | CASRRLTGNTEAFF
TRBJ2-2 | TRBV27 | CASSFDSGGAGELFF
TRBJ2-7 | TRBV6-5 | CASRGTGRNSEQYF
TRBJ2-2 | TRBV6-5 | CASRFRGTGELFF